This T cell receptor beta chain comes out of a study of blood T cell repertoires in COVID-19. Germline CDR1 reads SNHLY; CDR2 reads FYNNEI. This CDR3 comprises 14 residues. Trimming took 5 bases from V and 9 from J; bases not matched to a gene: 10. Sequenced by immunoSEQ multiplex PCR; TCRdb stores in-frame clones only, minus some. The data show 250,000 to 350,000 clones, roughly 90% seen once. The receptor was isolated from a woman aged 25 to 39 with COVID-19, enrolled during active disease. The V and J genes are TRBV2 and TRBJ1-5; 7 bases match TRBD1. The sequenced material came from peripheral blood. In nucleotides, the CDR3 is TGTGCCAGCAGTCCACAGGGGCCTCGATGGCCCCAGCATTTT. Translated, it gives CASSPQGPRWPQHF.